This T cell receptor (beta chain) was obtained from a study of OX40 agonist ivuxolimab in advanced cancers. The germline V gene encodes CDR1 MNHEY and CDR2 SVGAGI. The CDR3 extends over 15 amino acids. Trimming shortened V by 6 bases and J by 0 bases, and 12 bases separated the two germline ends. Method: immunoSEQ multiplex PCR; TCRdb's copy keeps in-frame clones and lacks some. Among some 7,100 clones listed, roughly 88% were seen once. The receptor was isolated from an adult with an advanced solid tumor such as melanoma, head and neck, liver or kidney cancer. The rearrangement uses TRBV6-5 and TRBJ1-5, with D possibly TRBD1 on 5 matching bases. The sample consisted of CD4+ or CD8+ T cells sorted from blood, taken in a trial of the OX40 agonist ivuxolimab. The CDR3: CASRTTGASNQPQHF. The CDR3, as DNA: TGTGCCAGCAGAACCACCGGGGCTAGCAATCAGCCCCAGCATTTT.